This T cell receptor beta chain is drawn from a study of blood T cell repertoires in COVID-19. Assay used: immunoSEQ multiplex PCR; TCRdb lists only in-frame clones, some missing. The data contain 300,000 to 400,000 clones, 85% of them singletons. Allocation to cohorts depended on clinical history reported by the participants. CDR1 is SEHNR, CDR2 FQNEAQ, per germline (reference sequence). V trimming: 5 bases; J trimming: 10 bases; junction bases outside the gene matches: 0. This CDR3 is built from 11 residues. Sequenced input: PBMCs or T cells enriched from blood (not recorded which). The chain links TRBV7-9 to TRBJ2-1; 9 bases fit TRBD2. The TCR sequence derives from a woman aged 25 to 39 who had been exposed to COVID-19. Here the CDR3 reads CASSTSGEQFF. CDR3 DNA: TGTGCCAGCAGCACTAGCGGGGAGCAGTTCTTC.